This note documents a single TCR beta chain sequence. The data belong to a study of blood T cell repertoires in COVID-19. As for the study in general: The samples span acute and convalescent COVID-19 from the United States, Italy and Spain. The analysed material was cDNA or gDNA that came from T cells, B-cell-depleted T cells, or PBMCs.

Measured with immunoSEQ multiplex PCR; TCRdb has only the in-frame clones, and not every one. The sample records about 100,000 clones, just over 90% being singletons. The CDR3 spans 15 residues. Trimming took 5 bases from V and 2 from J; bases not matched to a gene: 7. Germline V lookup: CDR1 SGHVS, CDR2 FNYEAQ. The sample comprised peripheral blood. The TCR comes from a man aged 50 or older with active COVID-19. The J gene is TRBJ2-3, the V gene TRBV7-6, with 7 bases matching TRBD1. The CDR3 loop reads CASSPGDRFTDTQYF. CDR3 DNA: TGTGCCAGCAGCCCAGGGGACAGATTCACAGATACGCAGTATTTT.